This T cell receptor beta chain is from a study of T cells in Graves' hyperthyroidism and ophthalmopathy. About the study: The initial diagnosis was the point when peripheral blood was collected, ahead of any treatment.

Investigators excluded patients with uncontrolled infection, other autoimmune disease, pregnancy or lactation. Amplification targeted TCR beta CDR3 regions from RNA transcripts. TCR CDR3 regions were first amplified by RT-PCR with HTBI primers. Via MiXCR, TCRdb re-called the multiplex PCR reads, giving one row per CDR3 protein. The data contain 490,000 or so distinct CDR3 sequences, 15% to 20% of them seen just once; the ten biggest clones take up roughly 44%. Study findings and constraints: Blood also contained most expanded thyroid clonotypes above 0.001.

This CDR3 is 16 amino acids long. V dropped 5 bases and J dropped 6; count of bases not matched to a gene: 12. At least ten counts were recorded for this clonotype. The antigen is not known. This chain links TRBV12-3 or TRBV12-4 with TRBJ2-7, with TRBD2 identical over 11 bases. The sample comprised blood. The sequence derives from a man aged 35 to 55 with Graves' ophthalmopathy. The CDR3 region is CASSISGGAIATEQYF. Here the CDR3 DNA reads TGTGCCAGCAGTATTAGCGGGGGGGCAATTGCGACCGAGCAGTACTTC.